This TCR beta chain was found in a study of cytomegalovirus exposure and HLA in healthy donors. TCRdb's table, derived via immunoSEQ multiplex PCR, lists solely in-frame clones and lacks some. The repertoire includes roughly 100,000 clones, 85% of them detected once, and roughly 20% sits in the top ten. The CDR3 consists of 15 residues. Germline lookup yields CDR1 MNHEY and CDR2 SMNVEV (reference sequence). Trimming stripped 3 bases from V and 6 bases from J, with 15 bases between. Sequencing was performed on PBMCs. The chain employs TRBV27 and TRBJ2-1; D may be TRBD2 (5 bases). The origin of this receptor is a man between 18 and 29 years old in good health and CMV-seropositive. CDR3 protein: CASSFPPPGSNEQFF. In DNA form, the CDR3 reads TGTGCCAGCAGTTTCCCACCGCCTGGGAGCAATGAGCAGTTCTTC.